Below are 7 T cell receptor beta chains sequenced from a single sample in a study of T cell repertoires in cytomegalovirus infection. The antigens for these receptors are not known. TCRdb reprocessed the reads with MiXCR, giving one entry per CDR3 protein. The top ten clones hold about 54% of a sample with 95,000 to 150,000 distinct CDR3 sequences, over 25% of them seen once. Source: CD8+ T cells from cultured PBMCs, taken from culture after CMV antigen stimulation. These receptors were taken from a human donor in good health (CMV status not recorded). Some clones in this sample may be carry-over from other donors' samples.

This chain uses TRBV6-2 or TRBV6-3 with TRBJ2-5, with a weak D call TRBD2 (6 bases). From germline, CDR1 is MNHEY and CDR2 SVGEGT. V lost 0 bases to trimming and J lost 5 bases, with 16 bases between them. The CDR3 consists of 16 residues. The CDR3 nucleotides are TGTGCCAGCAGTTACTCGACGGTGTCTAGCGTGGAGACCCAGTACTTC. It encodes CASSYSTVSSVETQYF.

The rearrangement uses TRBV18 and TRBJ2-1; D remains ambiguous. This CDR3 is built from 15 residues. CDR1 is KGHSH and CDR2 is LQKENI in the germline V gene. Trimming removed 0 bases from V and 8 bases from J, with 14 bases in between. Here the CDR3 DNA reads TGTGCCAGCTCACCACCGTTCCAACCCACGGATGAGCAGTTCTTC. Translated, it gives CASSPPFQPTDEQFF.

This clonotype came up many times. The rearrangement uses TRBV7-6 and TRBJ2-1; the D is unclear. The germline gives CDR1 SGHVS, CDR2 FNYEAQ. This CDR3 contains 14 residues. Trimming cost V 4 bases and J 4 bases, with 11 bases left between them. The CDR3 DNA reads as TGTGCCAGCAGCTCTGGCGGCACTTACAATGAGCAGTTCTTC. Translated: CASSSGGTYNEQFF.

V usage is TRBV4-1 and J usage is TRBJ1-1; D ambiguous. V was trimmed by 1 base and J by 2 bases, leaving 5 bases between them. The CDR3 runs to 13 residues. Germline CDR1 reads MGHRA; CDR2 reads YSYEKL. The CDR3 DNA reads TGCGCCAGCAGCCAAGCCAGAAACACTGAAGCTTTCTTT. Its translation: CASSQARNTEAFF.

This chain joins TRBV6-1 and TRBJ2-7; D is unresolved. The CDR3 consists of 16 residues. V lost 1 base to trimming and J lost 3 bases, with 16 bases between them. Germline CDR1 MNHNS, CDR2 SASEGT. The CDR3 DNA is TGTGCCAGCAGTGAAGGGGTTAACCCTATAAACTACGAGCAGTACTTC. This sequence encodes CASSEGVNPINYEQYF.

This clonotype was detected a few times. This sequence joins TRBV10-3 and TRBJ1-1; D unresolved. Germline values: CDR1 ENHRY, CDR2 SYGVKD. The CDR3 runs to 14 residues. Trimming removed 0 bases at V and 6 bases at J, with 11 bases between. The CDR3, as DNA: TGTGCCATCAGTGAGTCGAGGGTAGACGCTGAAGCTTTCTTT. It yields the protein CAISESRVDAEAFF.

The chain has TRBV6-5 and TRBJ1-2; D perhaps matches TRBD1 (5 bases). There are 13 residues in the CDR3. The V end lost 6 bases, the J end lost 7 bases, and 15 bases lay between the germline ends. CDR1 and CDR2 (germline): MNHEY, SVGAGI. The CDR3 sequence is CASRISGLSGYTF. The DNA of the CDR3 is TGTGCCAGCAGAATATCAGGGCTCTCTGGCTACACCTTC.